The clone carrying this T cell receptor beta chain was found many times. Source material was 2 million unsorted PBMCs, stored at -80 °C in RNAlater. The data stem from a study of neurological immune-mediated disorders. Deletions cut 1 base from V and 8 bases from J, with 11 bases between. Per the germline V gene, CDR1 is SGHTA and CDR2 is FQGNSA. There are 13 residues in the CDR3. 5'RACE generated cDNA with 10-nucleotide random UMIs. The authors obtained over 170 million TCR-beta sequences from 15-18 subjects per sequencing run. TCRdb used MiXCR to reprocess the 5' RACE reads, holding one entry per CDR3 protein. The sample has around 67,000 distinct CDR3 sequences, 5.2% seen once; the top ten hold approximately 7%.

This sequence originates from a man aged 18 to 29 with multiple sclerosis. Source material: PBMCs. The chain is built from TRBV7-2 and TRBJ1-2, with D hard to call. CDR3 DNA sequence: TGTGCCAGCAGCTTAGAACGGTGGAGGGGCTACACCTTC. Protein product: CASSLERWRGYTF.